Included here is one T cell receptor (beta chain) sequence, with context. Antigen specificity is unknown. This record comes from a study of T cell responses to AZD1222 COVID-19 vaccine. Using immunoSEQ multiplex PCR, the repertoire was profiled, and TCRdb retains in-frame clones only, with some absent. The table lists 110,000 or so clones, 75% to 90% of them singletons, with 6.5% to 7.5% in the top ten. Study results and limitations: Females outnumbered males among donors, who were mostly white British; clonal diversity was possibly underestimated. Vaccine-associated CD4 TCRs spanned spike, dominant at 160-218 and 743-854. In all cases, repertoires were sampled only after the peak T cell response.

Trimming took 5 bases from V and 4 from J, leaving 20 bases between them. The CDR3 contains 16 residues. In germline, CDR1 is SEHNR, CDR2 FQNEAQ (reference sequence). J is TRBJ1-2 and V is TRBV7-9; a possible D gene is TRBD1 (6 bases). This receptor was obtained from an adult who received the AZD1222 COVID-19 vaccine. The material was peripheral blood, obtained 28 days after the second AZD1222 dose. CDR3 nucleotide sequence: TGTGCCAGCAGCCTTACGGATGTTCAGGGGATCTATGGCTACACCTTC. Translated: CASSLTDVQGIYGYTF.